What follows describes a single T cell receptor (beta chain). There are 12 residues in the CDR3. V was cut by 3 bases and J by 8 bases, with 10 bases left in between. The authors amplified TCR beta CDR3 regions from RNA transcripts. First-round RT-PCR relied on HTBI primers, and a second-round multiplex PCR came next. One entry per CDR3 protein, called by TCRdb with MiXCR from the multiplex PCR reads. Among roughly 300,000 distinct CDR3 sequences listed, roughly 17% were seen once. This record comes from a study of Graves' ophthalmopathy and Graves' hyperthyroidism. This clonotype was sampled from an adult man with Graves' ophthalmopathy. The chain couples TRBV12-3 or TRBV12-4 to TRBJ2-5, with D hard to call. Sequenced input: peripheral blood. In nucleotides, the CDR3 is TGTGCCAGCAGTTTTGCGGTCCAAACCCAGTACTTC. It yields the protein CASSFAVQTQYF.